Described below is a single T cell receptor beta chain sequence and its context. The length of the CDR3 is 15 residues. Looked up from germline, CDR1 is LNHDA and CDR2 is SQIVND (reference sequence). Germline trimming cut 7 bases from V and 10 bases from J; bases unmatched to any gene: 14. These data belong to a study of blood T cell repertoires in COVID-19. Produced via immunoSEQ multiplex PCR; TCRdb's table is partial and in-frame only. The sample records about 78,000 clones, more than 80% being singletons. This sequence was found in a woman of 80 years or more with acute or convalescent COVID-19. The chain couples TRBV19 to TRBJ2-1; 9 bases are shared with TRBD2. The source material was peripheral blood. The CDR3 nucleotides read TGTGCCAGTACCCCCCCTAGCGGGACTCGGGACGAGCAGTTCTTC. The encoded protein is CASTPPSGTRDEQFF.